A selection of T cell receptor beta chains follows, all from one sample in a study of identical twins. TCRdb re-called the 5' RACE reads through MiXCR, storing one row per CDR3 protein. The table includes nearly 650,000 distinct CDR3 sequences, under 8.5% detected once. Another study also made use of these data, one on yellow fever vaccine responses in identical twins.

The sample taken for sequencing was PBMCs. These receptors were obtained from a woman aged 18 to 35 in good health. Each CDR3 is given with its conserved first and last residue. D genes are given only for firm matches. Clone size is not always given. Where it is, it says once, few, many or a class for expanded clones.

clone_size d_call j_call v_call cdr3_nt cdr3_aa
few TRBD2 TRBJ2-1 TRBV5-6 TGTGTCAGCAGCTTGCCAGCGGGAGAGAGGGAGCAGTTCTTC CVSSLPAGEREQFF
many NA TRBJ2-1 TRBV7-9 TGTGCCAGCAGTCATTCAGGAAGGGGAAGCTCCTACAATGAGCAGTTCTTC CASSHSGRGSSYNEQFF
NA NA TRBJ1-1 TRBV6-5 TGTGCCAGCAGTTACATGGGGGCTCGAACTGAAGCTTTCTTT CASSYMGARTEAFF
many NA TRBJ2-7 TRBV20-1 TGCAGTGCCCCCGGGGGGCGGGGCACTTACGAGCAGTACTTC CSAPGGRGTYEQYF
NA TRBD2 TRBJ2-2 TRBV5-1 TGCGCCAGCAGCCTGCTCGCGGGGGAAGCCGGGGAGCTGTTTTTT CASSLLAGEAGELFF
many NA TRBJ2-2 TRBV5-1 TGCGCCAGCAGCTTGACTGGACTCGACACCGGGGAGCTGTTTTTT CASSLTGLDTGELFF
NA NA TRBJ1-5 TRBV5-1 TGCGCCAGCAGCTGGGGCGTTGGGGAGGCTCAGCCCCAGCATTTT CASSWGVGEAQPQHF
many TRBD2 TRBJ2-1 TRBV27 TGTGCCAGCATCTTAAGCGGGGGCCTCTACAATGAGCAGTTCTTC CASILSGGLYNEQFF
many NA TRBJ2-2 TRBV7-9 TGTGCCAGCAGACCCCCGGGGACCGGGGAGCTGTTTTTT CASRPPGTGELFF
few NA TRBJ2-3 TRBV24-1 TGTGCCACCAGTGACACATACACGTACACAGATACGCAGTATTTT CATSDTYTYTDTQYF
NA NA TRBJ1-4 TRBV20-1 TGCAGTGCTAGAAACCAGCGGGGCAACCTGTTTTTT CSARNQRGNLFF
NA NA TRBJ2-5 TRBV18 TGTGCCAGCTCACCAGGGAAAGAGACCCAGTACTTC CASSPGKETQYF
few NA TRBJ2-1 TRBV7-2 TGTGCCAGCAGCTTAGCGCGTTATTCCTCGGCGGCGGGTGAGCAGTTCTTC CASSLARYSSAAGEQFF
few NA TRBJ2-7 TRBV28 TGTGCCAGCAGTTTTGGCCCACTTGACGGGCTCTACGAGCAGTACTTC CASSFGPLDGLYEQYF
many NA TRBJ2-3 TRBV6-6 TGTGCCAGCAGTCAACGAGGGGGAGATACGCAGTATTTT CASSQRGGDTQYF
many TRBD1 TRBJ1-5 TRBV6-1 TGTGCCAGCAGTGAAGACGTTGGACAGGTCGGTCAGCCCCAGCATTTT CASSEDVGQVGQPQHF
few NA TRBJ2-2 TRBV10-2 TGCGCCACCTCTCAGGGACCAGCATACGGCCGTTCCGGGGAGCTGTTTTTT CATSQGPAYGRSGELFF
few NA TRBJ1-5 TRBV10-3 TGTGCCGTGGGGAACAATCAGCCCCAGCATTTT CAVGNNQPQHF
many TRBD2 TRBJ2-3 TRBV3-1 TGTGCCAGCAGCCGTATCGGGACTACCGGGGGAGATACGCAGTATTTT CASSRIGTTGGDTQYF
many NA TRBJ2-2 TRBV7-6 TGTGCCAGCAGCTTAGATACCCGTGAGACCGGGGAGCTGTTTTTT CASSLDTRETGELFF
many NA TRBJ1-6 TRBV5-1 TGCGCCAGCAGCTTGGAGGGGAGCTCCTATAATTCACCCCTCCACTTT CASSLEGSSYNSPLHF
NA NA TRBJ2-3 TRBV9 TGTGCCAGCAGCCGCGGTTCGGGTGGCACAGATACGCAGTATTTT CASSRGSGGTDTQYF
few TRBD2 TRBJ2-1 TRBV27 TGTGCCAGCAGTTCATACCTCCGAGGACTAGCGGGAGGCTCGAGCTCCTACAATGAGCAGTTCTTC CASSSYLRGLAGGSSSYNEQFF
many TRBD1 TRBJ2-2 TRBV10-1 TGCGCCAGCAGTGTAGGGGGACAGGGTACCGGGGAGCTGTTTTTT CASSVGGQGTGELFF
few TRBD1 TRBJ1-1 TRBV28 TGTGCCAGCACGGGACAGATAAACACTGAAGCTTTCTTT CASTGQINTEAFF
many NA TRBJ1-2 TRBV6-5 TGTGCCAGCAGTTACCGCGCCCCAGGGGATGGCTACACCTTC CASSYRAPGDGYTF
few NA TRBJ2-5 TRBV5-1 TGCGCCAGCAGGAGCCCCGGGGAGACCCAGTACTTC CASRSPGETQYF
many TRBD1 TRBJ1-2 TRBV3-1 TGTGCCAGCAGCCAAGGGACAGGATGGGGTGGCTACACCTTC CASSQGTGWGGYTF
many TRBD2 TRBJ2-3 TRBV4-2 TGTGCCAGCAGCTCATGGGCTAGCGGGTCGAGCACAGATACGCAGTATTTT CASSSWASGSSTDTQYF
few NA TRBJ2-1 TRBV20-1 TGCAGTGCTCGAGAGGGTCTATTCCCTCTCAGGGAGCAGTTCTTC CSAREGLFPLREQFF
few TRBD2 TRBJ2-3 TRBV7-9 TGTGCCAGCGGAGCGGGGGAGCGCACAGATACGCAGTATTTT CASGAGERTDTQYF
NA NA TRBJ2-1 TRBV12-3/TRBV12-4 TGTGCCAGCAGTTTAGTCCCAGTTTACGTTGAGCAGTTCTTC CASSLVPVYVEQFF
few NA TRBJ2-1 TRBV5-1 TGCGCCAGCAGCTTGGCATCGAGATCCTACAATGAGCAGTTCTTC CASSLASRSYNEQFF
NA NA TRBJ2-5 TRBV12-3/TRBV12-4 TGTGCCAGCAGTTTGACGGACGGACAAGAGACCCAGTACTTC CASSLTDGQETQYF
many TRBD1 TRBJ1-3 TRBV9 TGTGCCAGCAGCGGACGACAGGGCACTGGAAACACCATATATTTT CASSGRQGTGNTIYF